The 22 T cell receptor beta chains below come from one sample, sequenced in a study of Ad26.COV2.S vaccination and SARS-CoV-2 variants (TCRdb year 2021). The library came from the immunoSEQ multiplex PCR assay. In TCRdb, the immuneACCESS table is reduced to in-frame sequences with V and J assigned. These tables do not hold every clone; where another copy was compared, an unresolved V gene accounts for under half, and the others remain unexplained. A total of about 480,000 clones appear in this sample, around 88% of them only once. About 13% of the sample belongs to the ten largest clones. Per the publication, the treatment or condition label means: around 19 received Ad26.COV2.S at low or high dose, single or two shots; several received placebo; per-sample allocation not given. For vaccine and placebo recipients, the sequenced repertoires came from samples collected on day 63 after the first injection.

The sequenced sample was peripheral blood, obtained in a trial of Ad26.COV2.S vaccine versus placebo. The origin of the receptors is a person aged 18-65 years who received the Ad26.COV2.S COVID-19 vaccine or a placebo.

The rearrangement links TRBV12-3 or TRBV12-4 to TRBJ2-1; D is unresolved. The length of the CDR3 is 13 residues. V shed 2 bases and J shed 8 bases, with 10 bases lying between them. The CDR3 loop reads CASSLILKHEQFF. The CDR3 nucleotides read TGTGCCAGCAGTTTAATTTTAAAGCATGAGCAGTTCTTC.

Turning to this clone: The sample contains more than one DNA sequence encoding this CDR3. The rearrangement links TRBV5-4 to TRBJ2-1; D remains ambiguous. CDR1 and CDR2 from the germline V gene are SGHNT and YYREEE (reference sequence). With 1 base removed from V and 0 bases from J, the gap between germline ends came to 5 bases. CDR3 length: 14 amino acids. CDR3: CASSLRSSYNEQFF. CDR3 nucleotides: TGTGCCAGCAGCTTGAGGAGCTCCTACAATGAGCAGTTCTTC.

V and J are TRBV7-2 and TRBJ2-1, with D possibly being TRBD2 (6 bases). The CDR3 covers 15 residues. With 1 base removed from V and 7 bases from J, the gap between germline ends came to 14 bases. Germline assignment: CDR1 SGHTA and CDR2 FQGNSA. CDR3 DNA: TGTGCCAGCAGCTTAGAACGGGGGAGGAGGAATGAGCAGTTCTTC. Encoded protein: CASSLERGRRNEQFF.

The rearrangement joins TRBV5-1 to TRBJ2-4, with TRBD1 as a possible D gene (6 bases). Germline V gene sequence: CDR1 SGHRS, CDR2 YFSETQ. V lost 4 bases, J lost 1 base, and 9 bases lay in between. The CDR3 length is 14 residues. CDR3 amino acids: CASSGDRAKNIQYF. The CDR3 DNA follows: TGCGCCAGCAGCGGAGACAGGGCCAAAAACATTCAGTACTTC.

The V and J genes are TRBV28 and TRBJ1-5, with D possibly TRBD1 on 5 matching bases. The germline CDR1 and CDR2 sequences are MDHEN and SYDVKM. The CDR3 length is 15 residues. The V end lost 6 bases, the J end lost 4 bases, and 16 bases lay between the germline ends. In nucleotides, the CDR3 is TGTGCCAGCAGCCCGGCGGGGGTTCCGAATCAGCCCCAGCATTTT. This codes for CASSPAGVPNQPQHF.

This clone was recorded a few times. V usage is TRBV7-8 and J usage is TRBJ2-5, with D unclear. V lost 2 bases and J 5 bases, leaving 12 bases between the germline ends. From germline, CDR1 is SGHVS and CDR2 FQNEAQ. This CDR3 region has 14 residues. This CDR3 reads CASSLSGTHETQYF. The CDR3 DNA is TGTGCCAGCAGCTTATCCGGAACCCACGAGACCCAGTACTTC.

CDR3 sequence (DNA): TGCGCCAGCAGCCCACAAGGGACGGCTGGGGCCAACGTCCTGACTTTC. It encodes CASSPQGTAGANVLTF. The rearrangement links TRBV5-1 to TRBJ2-6, with D possibly being TRBD1 or TRBD2 (5 bases each). Trimming left V 4 bases short and J 2 bases short, with 13 bases between. CDR1 and CDR2 from the germline V gene are SGHRS and YFSETQ. The CDR3 consists of 16 residues.

This clone was seen a single time. The genes are TRBV5-1 and TRBJ1-2; possible D gene TRBD1, 6 bases. V was shortened by 0 bases and J by 1 base, with 13 bases between the two germline ends. Germline CDR1 SGHRS, CDR2 YFSETQ. The CDR3 has 16 amino acids. CDR3 amino acids: CASSLASGADNYGYTF. CDR3 DNA: TGCGCCAGCAGCTTGGCATCGGGGGCTGATAACTATGGCTACACCTTC.

The chain recombines TRBV9 with TRBJ2-1, with a tentative D call TRBD1 (6 bases). In germline, CDR1 is SGDLS, CDR2 YYNGEE. The germline V and J ends were trimmed by 3 bases and 6 bases, with 16 bases remaining between them. The CDR3 runs to 15 residues. CDR3 DNA sequence: TGTGCCAGCAGCGGACCATGGGACACCACCAATGAGCAGTTCTTC. Translated: CASSGPWDTTNEQFF.

The J gene is TRBJ2-1, the V gene TRBV7-2; the D gene is possibly TRBD2 (6 bases). The germline gives CDR1 SGHTA, CDR2 FQGNSA. Trimming took off 5 bases at V and 12 bases at J, with 11 bases between the two ends. This CDR3 is built from 11 residues. CDR3 in amino acids: CASSPRERQFF. The CDR3 region has the DNA TGTGCCAGCAGCCCCCGGGAGCGGCAGTTCTTC.

Notes on this clone: The same CDR3 also results from other DNA sequences found in this sample. The V gene is TRBV28, the J gene TRBJ2-7; D may correspond to TRBD1 or TRBD2 (6 bases each). CDR3 length: 14 amino acids. CDR1 is MDHEN and CDR2 is SYDVKM in the germline V gene. Trimming cost V 2 bases and J 3 bases, with 11 bases left between them. Here the CDR3 reads CASSLGGRVYEQYF. The CDR3 DNA reads TGTGCCAGCAGTTTAGGGGGGCGGGTCTACGAGCAGTACTTC.

The rearrangement uses TRBV9 and TRBJ1-2; D not resolved. V lost 1 base, J lost 4 bases, and 11 bases lay in between. The CDR3 length is 14 residues. Germline V gene sequence: CDR1 SGDLS, CDR2 YYNGEE. The CDR3 DNA sequence: TGTGCCAGCAGCGTATTTTTAGGGTCCTATGGCTACACCTTC. Translated, it gives CASSVFLGSYGYTF.

J is TRBJ2-5 and V is TRBV7-6, with 10 nucleotides matching TRBD2. This CDR3 spans 15 amino acids. Germline V gene lookup returns CDR1 SGHVS and CDR2 FNYEAQ. J gave up 5 bases and V 5 bases, and 8 bases lay outside the gene matches. CDR3 in DNA: TGTGCCAGCAGCCAAGGACTAGCGGCGGCGGAGACCCAGTACTTC. It is translated as CASSQGLAAAETQYF. Drawing the rest from reference TRBV7-6 and TRBJ2-5, the complete variable domain is GAGVSQSPRYKVTKRGQDVALRCDPISGHVSLYWYRQALGQGPEFLTYFNYEAQQDKSGLPNDRFSAERPEGSISTLTIQRTEQRDSAMYRCASSQGLAAAETQYFGPGTRLLVL.

The chain recombines TRBV19 with TRBJ1-2, with D uncertain. The CDR3 covers 13 residues. CDR1 is LNHDA, CDR2 SQIVND, per germline (reference sequence). Trimming pared 3 bases from V and 7 bases from J, leaving 12 bases between. This CDR3 reads CASSMEFHGGYTF. The CDR3 DNA reads as TGTGCCAGTAGTATGGAATTTCATGGTGGCTACACCTTC.

This rearrangement joins TRBV6-6 to TRBJ2-7, with 9 bases matching TRBD2. Germline CDR1 is MNHNY and CDR2 is SVGAGI (reference sequence). This CDR3 comprises 12 residues. Unmatched junction bases numbered 0, after V lost 5 bases and J lost 4 bases. The CDR3 loop reads CASSAGGYEQYF. The DNA of the CDR3 is TGTGCCAGCAGTGCGGGAGGGTACGAGCAGTACTTC.

This clone was counted between two and nine times. The chain employs TRBV5-1 and TRBJ1-1, with D unresolved. CDR1 and CDR2 (germline): SGHRS, YFSETQ. The germline V and J ends were trimmed by 6 bases and 1 base, with 16 bases remaining between them. This CDR3 has 15 amino acids. The CDR3 sequence is CASTLTTGENTEAFF. In DNA, the CDR3 is TGCGCCAGCACCCTAACAACGGGCGAGAACACTGAAGCTTTCTTT. Full variable domain (remainder filled in from reference TRBV5-1 and TRBJ1-1): KAGVTQTPRYLIKTRGQQVTLSCSPISGHRSVSWYQQTPGQGLQFLFEYFSETQRNKGNFPGRFSGRQFSNSRSEMNVSTLELGDSALYLCASTLTTGENTEAFFGQGTRLTVV.

This chain connects TRBV20-1 to TRBJ1-1; D unclear. V was trimmed by 3 bases and J by 0 bases, leaving 23 bases between them. The CDR3 length is 18 residues. The germline V gene encodes CDR1 DFQATT and CDR2 SNEGSKA (reference sequence). CDR3 sequence: CSASPFREGRDMNTEAFF. CDR3 DNA: TGCAGTGCTAGTCCTTTTAGGGAGGGAAGAGACATGAACACTGAAGCTTTCTTT.

The chain employs TRBV3-1 (or the pseudogene TRBV3-2) and TRBJ2-4, with 12 bases lining up with TRBD2. CDR1 is LGHDT, CDR2 YNNKEL, per germline (reference sequence). The CDR3 is 18 residues long. V dropped 2 bases and J dropped 1; count of bases not matched to a gene: 6. The DNA of the CDR3 is TGTGCCAGCAGCCAAATCTCTAGCGGGAGGGCCGCCAAAAACATTCAGTACTTC. It specifies CASSQISSGRAAKNIQYF.

J is TRBJ2-1 and V is TRBV12-5; a weak D match, TRBD2 (5 bases). Germline V gene lookup returns CDR1 LGHNT and CDR2 FRNRAP. This CDR3 contains 18 residues. V was shortened by 0 bases and J by 4 bases, with 19 bases between the two germline ends. The CDR3 bases are TGTGCTAGTGGTTTGGTAGTGGGAGAGACTTCTTCTTACAATGAGCAGTTCTTC. Its protein is CASGLVVGETSSYNEQFF.

The chain couples TRBV27 to TRBJ2-1; 8 nucleotides line up with TRBD1. The length of the CDR3 is 17 residues. J was trimmed by 3 bases and V by 5 bases; bases with no gene match: 12. The germline V gene has CDR1 MNHEY and CDR2 SMNVEV (reference sequence). DNA of the CDR3: TGTGCCAGCAGTCTTCGCAGGGGGACAGGAGGCTACAATGAGCAGTTCTTC. Its protein is CASSLRRGTGGYNEQFF.

The V and J genes are TRBV24-1 and TRBJ2-3; the D gene is possibly TRBD1 (5 bases). V shed 1 base and J shed 10 bases, with 17 bases lying between them. Germline V gives CDR1 KGHDR, CDR2 SFDVKD. This CDR3 is 15 amino acids long. This CDR3 reads CATSDFAEAQGAQYF. The CDR3 nucleotides are TGTGCCACCAGTGATTTTGCCGAGGCGCAGGGCGCGCAGTATTTT.

This clone was seen a handful of times. The DNA for the CDR3 is TGCGCCAGCAGCCCCCGGGAGCTCAACCTTAAGCAGTTCTTC. Its translation is CASSPRELNLKQFF. The chain combines TRBV5-1 with TRBJ2-1; TRBD2 is a possible D gene (6 bases). CDR3 length: 14 residues. The germline V gene has CDR1 SGHRS and CDR2 YFSETQ. V was pared by 4 bases and J by 11 bases, with 19 bases between. The full variable domain, its missing parts supplied by reference TRBV5-1 and TRBJ2-1, is KAGVTQTPRYLIKTRGQQVTLSCSPISGHRSVSWYQQTPGQGLQFLFEYFSETQRNKGNFPGRFSGRQFSNSRSEMNVSTLELGDSALYLCASSPRELNLKQFFGPGTRLTVL.